A few counts support the clone carrying this T cell receptor beta chain. Its antigen is still unknown. TCRdb re-analysed the reads in MiXCR, keeping a single row per CDR3 protein. The data contain under 200,000 distinct CDR3 sequences, approximately 28% of them singletons. These data are taken from a study of T cell repertoires in cytomegalovirus infection. Study-wide context: Public TCR beta signatures indicated both CMV infection and matching HLA type. Whole-study results and caveats: Using cumulative public TCR beta family frequency, the authors identified those who carried CMV together with the relevant HLA.

The germline CDR1 and CDR2 sequences are LNHDA and SQIVND (reference sequence). With 0 bases removed from V and 1 base from J, the gap between germline ends came to 7 bases. This CDR3 spans 14 amino acids. This TCR came from a human donor in good health (CMV status not recorded). Some clones in this sample may be carry-over from other donors' samples. This chain connects TRBV19 to TRBJ2-7; D uncertain. The sample was PBMCs. The CDR3 nucleotides read TGTGCCAGTAGTATAGAACTCTATTCCTACGAGCAGTACTTC. It encodes CASSIELYSYEQYF.